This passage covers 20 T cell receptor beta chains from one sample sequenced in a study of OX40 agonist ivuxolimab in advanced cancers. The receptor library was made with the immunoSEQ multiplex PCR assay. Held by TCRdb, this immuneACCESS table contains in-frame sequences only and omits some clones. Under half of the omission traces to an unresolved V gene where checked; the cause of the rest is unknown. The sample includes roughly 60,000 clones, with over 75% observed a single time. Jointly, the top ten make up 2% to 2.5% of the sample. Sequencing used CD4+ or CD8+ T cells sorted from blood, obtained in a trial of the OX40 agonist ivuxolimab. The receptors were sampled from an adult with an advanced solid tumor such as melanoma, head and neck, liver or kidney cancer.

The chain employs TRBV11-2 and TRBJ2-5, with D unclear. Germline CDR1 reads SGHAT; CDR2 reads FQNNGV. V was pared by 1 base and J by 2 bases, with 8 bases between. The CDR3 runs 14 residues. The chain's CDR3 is CASSLGLPQETQYF. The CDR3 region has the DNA TGTGCCAGCAGCTTAGGGCTACCACAAGAGACCCAGTACTTC.

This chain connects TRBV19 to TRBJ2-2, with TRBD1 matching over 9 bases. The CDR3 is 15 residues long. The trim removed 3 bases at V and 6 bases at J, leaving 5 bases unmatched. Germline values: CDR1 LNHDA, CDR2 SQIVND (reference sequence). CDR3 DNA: TGTGCCAGTAGTATTGGGACAGGGAGGGCCGGGGAGCTGTTTTTT. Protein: CASSIGTGRAGELFF.

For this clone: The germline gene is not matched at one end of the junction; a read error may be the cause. The CDR3 loop is CAGSPGTSGPYNEQFF. DNA for the CDR3: TGCGCCGGCAGCCCCGGGACTAGCGGACCCTACAATGAGCAGTTCTTC. This sequence joins TRBV5-1 and TRBJ2-1; 11 nucleotides match TRBD2. CDR3 length: 16 amino acids. Germline CDR1 SGHRS, CDR2 YFSETQ.

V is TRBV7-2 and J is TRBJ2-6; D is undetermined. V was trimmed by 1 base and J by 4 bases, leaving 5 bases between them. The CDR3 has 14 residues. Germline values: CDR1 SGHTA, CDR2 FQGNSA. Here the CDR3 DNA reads TGTGCCAGCAGCTTAGTCTCCGGGGCCAACGTCCTGACTTTC. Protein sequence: CASSLVSGANVLTF.

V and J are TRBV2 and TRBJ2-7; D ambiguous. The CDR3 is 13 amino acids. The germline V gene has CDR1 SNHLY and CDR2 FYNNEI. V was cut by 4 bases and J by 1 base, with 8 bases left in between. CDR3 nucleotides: TGTGCCAGCAGTGGGACCGTTTCCTACGAGCAGTACTTC. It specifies CASSGTVSYEQYF.

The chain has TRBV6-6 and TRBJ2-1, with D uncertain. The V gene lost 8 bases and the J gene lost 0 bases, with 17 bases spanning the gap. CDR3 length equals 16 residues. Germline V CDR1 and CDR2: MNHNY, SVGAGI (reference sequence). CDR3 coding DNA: TGTGCCAGCTCCCGGAATCCTCAGAGCTCCTACAATGAGCAGTTCTTC. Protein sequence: CASSRNPQSSYNEQFF.

DNA for the CDR3: TGTGCCAGCAGCTTAGTTGCGGGAGTTAATGAGCAGTTCTTC. Its protein is CASSLVAGVNEQFF. The V call is TRBV7-3, the J call TRBJ2-1; TRBD2 matches at 7 bases. Germline CDR1 and CDR2: SGHTA and FQGTGA. The CDR3 totals 14 residues. The V and J ends lost 2 bases and 7 bases, in that order; junction bases with no gene match: 5.

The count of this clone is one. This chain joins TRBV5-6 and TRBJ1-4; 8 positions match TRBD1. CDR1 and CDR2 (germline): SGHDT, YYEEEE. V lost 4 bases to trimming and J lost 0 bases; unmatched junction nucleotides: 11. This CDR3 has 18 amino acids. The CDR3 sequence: CASSAGQGAVATNEKLFF. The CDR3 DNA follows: TGTGCCAGCAGCGCCGGGCAGGGGGCTGTTGCAACTAATGAAAAACTGTTTTTT. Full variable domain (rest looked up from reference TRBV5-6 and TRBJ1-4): DAGVTQSPTHLIKTRGQQVTLRCSPKSGHDTVSWYQQALGQGPQFIFQYYEEEERQRGNFPDRFSGHQFPNYSSELNVNALLLGDSALYLCASSAGQGAVATNEKLFFGSGTQLSVL.

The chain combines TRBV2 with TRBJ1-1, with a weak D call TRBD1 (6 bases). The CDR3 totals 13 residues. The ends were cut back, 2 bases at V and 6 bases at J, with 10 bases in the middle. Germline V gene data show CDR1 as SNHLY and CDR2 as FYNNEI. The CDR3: CASSEFRGAEAFF. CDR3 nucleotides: TGTGCCAGCAGTGAATTCAGGGGTGCTGAAGCTTTCTTT.

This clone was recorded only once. The CDR3 here is CASSTGGTVYNEQFF. The CDR3 DNA is TGTGCCAGCAGCACCGGAGGGACAGTTTACAATGAGCAGTTCTTC. This chain joins TRBV7-3 and TRBJ2-1; D is perhaps TRBD1 (7 bases). The length of the CDR3 is 15 residues. Looked up from germline, CDR1 is SGHTA and CDR2 is FQGTGA. Trimming removed 5 bases at V and 4 bases at J, with 15 bases between.

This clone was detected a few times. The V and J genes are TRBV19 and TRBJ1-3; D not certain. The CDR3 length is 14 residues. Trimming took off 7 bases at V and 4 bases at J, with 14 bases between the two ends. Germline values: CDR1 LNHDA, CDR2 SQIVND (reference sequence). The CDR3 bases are TGTGCCAGTACTCGCGGCAGCTTCGGAAACACCATATATTTT. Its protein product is CASTRGSFGNTIYF.

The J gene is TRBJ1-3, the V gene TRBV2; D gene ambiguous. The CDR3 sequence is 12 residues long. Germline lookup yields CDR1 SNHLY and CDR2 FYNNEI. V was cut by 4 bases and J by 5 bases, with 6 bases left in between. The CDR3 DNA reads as TGTGCCAGCAGTGTGACAAGAAACACCATATATTTT. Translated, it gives CASSVTRNTIYF.

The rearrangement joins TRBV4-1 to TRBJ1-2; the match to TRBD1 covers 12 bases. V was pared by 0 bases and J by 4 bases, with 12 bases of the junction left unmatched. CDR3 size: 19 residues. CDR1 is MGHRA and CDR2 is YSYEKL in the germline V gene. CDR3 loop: CASSQEGGTGGLAGYGYTF. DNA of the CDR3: TGCGCCAGCAGCCAAGAAGGTGGGACAGGGGGCTTGGCGGGCTATGGCTACACCTTC.

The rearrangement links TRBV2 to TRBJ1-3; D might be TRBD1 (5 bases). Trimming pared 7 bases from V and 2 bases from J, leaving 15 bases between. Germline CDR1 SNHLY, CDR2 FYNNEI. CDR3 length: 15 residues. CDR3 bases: TGTGCCAGCACCGGGTCTAGGGGAGCTGGAAACACCATATATTTT. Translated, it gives CASTGSRGAGNTIYF.

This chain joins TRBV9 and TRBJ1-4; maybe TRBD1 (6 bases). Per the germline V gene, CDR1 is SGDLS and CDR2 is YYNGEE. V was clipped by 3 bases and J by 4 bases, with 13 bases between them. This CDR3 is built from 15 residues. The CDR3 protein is CASSAEQGLNEKLFF. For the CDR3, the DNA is TGTGCCAGCAGCGCGGAACAGGGTCTTAATGAAAAACTGTTTTTT.

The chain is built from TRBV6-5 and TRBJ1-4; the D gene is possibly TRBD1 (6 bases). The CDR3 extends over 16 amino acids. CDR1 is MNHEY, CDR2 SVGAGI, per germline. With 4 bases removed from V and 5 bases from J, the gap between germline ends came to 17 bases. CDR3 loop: CASSSVPTGGNEKLFF. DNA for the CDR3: TGTGCCAGCAGTTCCGTCCCGACAGGAGGGAATGAAAAACTGTTTTTT.

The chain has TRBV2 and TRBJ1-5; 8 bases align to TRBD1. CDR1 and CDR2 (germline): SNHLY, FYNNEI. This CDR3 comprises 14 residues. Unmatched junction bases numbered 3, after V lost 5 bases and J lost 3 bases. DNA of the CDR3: TGTGCCAGCAGTAAGACAGGGGACAATCAGCCCCAGCATTTT. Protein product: CASSKTGDNQPQHF.

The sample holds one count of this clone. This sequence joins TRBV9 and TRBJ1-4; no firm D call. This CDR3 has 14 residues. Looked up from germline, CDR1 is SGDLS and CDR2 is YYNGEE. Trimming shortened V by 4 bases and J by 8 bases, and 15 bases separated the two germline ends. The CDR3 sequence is CASSPRVFKEKLFF. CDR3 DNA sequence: TGTGCCAGCAGCCCACGAGTTTTCAAGGAAAAACTGTTTTTT.

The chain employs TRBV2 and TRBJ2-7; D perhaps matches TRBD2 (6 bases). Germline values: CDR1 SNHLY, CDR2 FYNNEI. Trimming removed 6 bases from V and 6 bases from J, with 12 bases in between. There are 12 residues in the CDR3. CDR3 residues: CASRGWGGEQYF. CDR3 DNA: TGTGCCAGCAGGGGATGGGGAGGCGAGCAGTACTTC.

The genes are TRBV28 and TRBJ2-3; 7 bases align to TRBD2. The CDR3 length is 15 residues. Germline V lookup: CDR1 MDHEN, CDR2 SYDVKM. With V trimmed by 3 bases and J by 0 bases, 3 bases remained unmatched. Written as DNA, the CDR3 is TGTGCCAGCAGTTTTCTCGGGAGGAGCACAGATACGCAGTATTTT. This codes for CASSFLGRSTDTQYF.